This passage covers 11 T cell receptor beta chains from one sample sequenced in a study of post-analysis software for immune sequencing data. Findings of the study overall: Five TRBV segments, TRBV5-6, TRBV5-1 and TRBV20-1 among them, were found more frequent in patients than controls.

Their antigens are not known. Every TCR beta cDNA library bore unique molecular identifiers. From the PCR reads, TCRdb called clonotypes with MiXCR, one entry per CDR3 protein. The repertoire has hundreds of thousands of distinct CDR3 sequences, 59% of them found once; the top ten carry 10% to 12%. What was sequenced was blood. The receptors derive from a girl aged 2 to 9 with multiple sclerosis.

This sequence joins TRBV4-2 and TRBJ1-5; D may be TRBD1 (6 bases). CDR3 length: 15 residues. Trimming left V 1 base short and J 5 bases short, with 12 bases between. Germline V CDR1 and CDR2: LGHNA, YNFKEQ. The CDR3 sequence is CASSQGQGRDQPQHF. CDR3 sequence (DNA): TGTGCCAGCAGCCAAGGGCAGGGGCGCGATCAGCCCCAGCATTTT.

This clonotype was seen more than once but under ten times. The chain links TRBV2 to TRBJ2-1, with 8 bases fitting TRBD1. The V and J ends lost 10 bases and 3 bases, in that order; junction bases with no gene match: 5. The CDR3 has 13 residues. The V gene's germline CDR1 is SNHLY and CDR2 FYNNEI. CDR3 coding DNA: TGTGCCACCGGAACAGGGGGCTACAATGAGCAGTTCTTC. It yields the protein CATGTGGYNEQFF.

The rearrangement uses TRBV20-1 and TRBJ2-7, with a possible D match to TRBD1 (6 bases). Germline values: CDR1 DFQATT, CDR2 SNEGSKA (reference sequence). V dropped 0 bases and J dropped 6 bases, with 9 bases sitting between them. The CDR3 sequence is 12 residues long. In DNA, the CDR3 is TGCAGTGCTAGAGACACAGGGTCCGAGCAGTACTTC. Its protein is CSARDTGSEQYF.

The rearrangement joins TRBV2 to TRBJ1-4; D may be TRBD1 (6 bases). Germline V gene data show CDR1 as SNHLY and CDR2 as FYNNEI. Trimming pared 8 bases from V and 3 bases from J, leaving 13 bases between. The CDR3 has 14 amino acids. The CDR3 DNA sequence: TGTGCCAGCGGCGGACAGATTTCTAATGAAAAACTGTTTTTT. It encodes CASGGQISNEKLFF.

The chain carries TRBV12-3 or TRBV12-4 and TRBJ1-5, with 9 bases lining up with TRBD1. Trimming at V came to 7 bases and at J to 0 bases, leaving 25 bases not matched to a gene. CDR3 length: 22 residues. The CDR3 loop reads CASTPPMYVSYRGPDSNQPQHF. CDR3 nucleotide sequence: TGTGCCAGCACCCCGCCTATGTACGTATCATACAGGGGGCCGGATAGCAATCAGCCCCAGCATTTT.

V usage is TRBV30 and J usage is TRBJ1-2; D may be TRBD1 (5 bases). The length of the CDR3 is 15 residues. Between the trimmed V and J ends, which lost 4 bases and 0 bases, there was a span of 15 bases. Germline V gene data show CDR1 as GTSNPN and CDR2 as SVGIG (reference sequence). CDR3 coding DNA: TGTGCCTGGAACGACGGGGTGGGGGCTAACTATGGCTACACCTTC. It codes for CAWNDGVGANYGYTF.

This clonotype occurred a few times. CDR3: CASILGTANNEQFF. The CDR3 nucleotides are TGTGCCAGCATACTCGGGACAGCTAACAATGAGCAGTTCTTC. The rearrangement joins TRBV11-2 to TRBJ2-1, with 7 bases that match TRBD1. The V and J ends lost 7 bases and 5 bases, in that order; junction bases with no gene match: 8. CDR1 is SGHAT, CDR2 FQNNGV, per germline. This CDR3 comprises 14 residues. The whole variable domain, remainder taken from reference TRBV11-2 and TRBJ2-1, is EAGVAQSPRYKIIEKRQSVAFWCNPISGHATLYWYQQILGQGPKLLIQFQNNGVVDDSQLPKDRFSAERLKGVDSTLKIQPAKLEDSAVYLCASILGTANNEQFFGPGTRLTVL.

Only a few counts were recorded for this clonotype. The chain couples TRBV29-1 to TRBJ2-6; possible D gene TRBD1, 6 bases. Between the trimmed V and J ends, which lost 2 bases and 1 base, there was a span of 9 bases. Germline V gene sequence: CDR1 SQVTM, CDR2 ANQGSEA. This CDR3 is built from 15 residues. This CDR3 reads CSVELGGSGANVLTF. The CDR3 DNA sequence: TGCAGCGTTGAATTAGGGGGTTCTGGGGCCAACGTCCTGACTTTC.

The chain links TRBV7-9 to TRBJ2-6; TRBD1 matches at 11 bases. The V gene end was trimmed by 5 bases and the J gene end by 4 bases; junction bases not matched to a gene: 10. The germline V gene has CDR1 SEHNR and CDR2 FQNEAQ (reference sequence). This CDR3 region has 18 residues. The CDR3 spells CASSMPDRGLSGANVLTF. CDR3 DNA: TGTGCCAGCAGCATGCCGGACAGGGGGCTGTCGGGGGCCAACGTCCTGACTTTC.

This clonotype was seen just once. This chain joins TRBV25-1 and TRBJ2-7, with D perhaps TRBD2 (5 bases). V dropped 2 bases and J dropped 2 bases, with 13 bases sitting between them. Germline CDR1 reads MGHDK; CDR2 reads SYGVNS. The CDR3 contains 15 residues. Here the CDR3 DNA reads TGTGCCAGCAGTGAACGTAGGGTCGGGGCCTACGAGCAGTACTTC. Protein: CASSERRVGAYEQYF.

This chain links TRBV7-2 with TRBJ2-7; 10 bases agree with TRBD2. The junction had 10 bases not matched to a gene; V was cut back by 1 base and J by 10 bases. In germline, CDR1 is SGHTA, CDR2 FQGNSA. CDR3 length: 15 residues. CDR3 region: CASSLDPSGRVQQYF. CDR3 in DNA: TGTGCCAGCAGCTTAGATCCTAGCGGGAGAGTTCAACAGTACTTC.